The next 13 T cell receptor beta chains were all read from a single sample in a study of CD8 T cells in ankylosing spondylitis. TCRdb redid the calling of the 5' RACE reads with MiXCR, one entry per CDR3 protein. Of approximately 250,000 distinct CDR3 sequences listed, roughly 32% are singletons. The sequenced sample consisted of blood, either unsorted or a sorted T cell fraction (not recorded which). These receptors were taken from a male donor with ankylosing spondylitis or in good health (not recorded which).

This chain joins TRBV12-3 or TRBV12-4 and TRBJ2-7; TRBD1 aligns across 7 bases. Trimming took 5 bases from V and 4 from J; bases not matched to a gene: 8. This CDR3 contains 14 residues. The CDR3, as DNA: TGTGCCAGCAGTATCCGGGACAGCCCATACGAGCAGTACTTC. The encoded protein is CASSIRDSPYEQYF.

The rearrangement links TRBV11-2 to TRBJ2-1; no definite D call. The CDR3 is 12 residues long. CDR1 is SGHAT and CDR2 is FQNNGV in the germline V gene. Trimming pared 0 bases from V and 12 bases from J, leaving 9 bases between. In nucleotides, the CDR3 is TGTGCCAGCAGCTTAGACAGCATGGTGCAGTTCTTC. Protein product: CASSLDSMVQFF. Drawing the rest from reference TRBV11-2 and TRBJ2-1, the complete variable domain is EAGVAQSPRYKIIEKRQSVAFWCNPISGHATLYWYQQILGQGPKLLIQFQNNGVVDDSQLPKDRFSAERLKGVDSTLKIQPAKLEDSAVYLCASSLDSMVQFFGPGTRLTVL.

The sample holds a few counts of this clonotype. A junction boundary mismatches the germline segment, possibly from a read error. The V call is TRBV10-3, the J call TRBJ2-7, with a weak D call TRBD1 (7 bases). Germline CDR1 is ENHRY and CDR2 is SYGVKD. CDR3 size: 12 residues. The CDR3 DNA is TGTGCCATCTGTGAGGGGGCGGGAGAGCAGTACTTC. This sequence encodes CAICEGAGEQYF.

This chain uses TRBV4-2 with TRBJ2-7; 8 nucleotides match TRBD2. Trimming removed 1 base from V and 5 bases from J; junction bases left unmatched: 10. The CDR3 runs to 16 residues. CDR1 and CDR2 from the germline V gene are LGHNA and YNFKEQ. The CDR3 reads CASSQVRSGTFDEQYF. The CDR3 coding sequence is TGTGCCAGCAGCCAAGTTCGTAGCGGGACGTTCGACGAGCAGTACTTC.

This clonotype was counted many times. This chain joins TRBV12-3 or TRBV12-4 and TRBJ1-2; 9 bases align to TRBD1. V was clipped by 5 bases and J by 5 bases; unmatched bases: 3. The CDR3 consists of 13 residues. The CDR3 DNA is TGTGCCAGCAGTCCGGGACAGGGATATGGCTACACCTTC. It codes for CASSPGQGYGYTF.

The genes are TRBV30 and TRBJ2-1; TRBD1 aligns across 7 bases. After removal of 5 bases from V and 3 bases from J, the junction contained 4 bases not matched to a gene. This CDR3 has 13 residues. The germline gives CDR1 GTSNPN, CDR2 SVGIG (reference sequence). The CDR3: CAWETGSYNEQFF. The CDR3, as DNA: TGTGCCTGGGAGACAGGGAGCTACAATGAGCAGTTCTTC.

This clonotype was detected many times. The V gene is TRBV12-3 or TRBV12-4, the J gene TRBJ2-7; a possible D gene is TRBD1 (5 bases). The CDR3 extends over 13 amino acids. Trimming removed 1 base at V and 4 bases at J, with 8 bases between. The CDR3: CASSLGDSYEQYF. DNA of the CDR3: TGTGCCAGCAGTTTAGGCGACAGTTACGAGCAGTACTTC.

This clonotype was seen only a few times. The gene calls are TRBV20-1 and TRBJ2-7; D call uncertain. The CDR3 covers 14 residues. With 7 bases removed from V and 6 bases from J, the gap between germline ends came to 22 bases. Germline V gene sequence: CDR1 DFQATT, CDR2 SNEGSKA (reference sequence). The CDR3 region is CSGREAGNPLEQYF. The DNA of the CDR3 is TGCAGTGGCAGAGAGGCAGGTAACCCTCTCGAGCAGTACTTC.

The rearrangement links TRBV11-2 to TRBJ1-1; D gene unclear. This CDR3 spans 13 amino acids. Germline V gene sequence: CDR1 SGHAT, CDR2 FQNNGV. V lost 4 bases and J lost 7, with 13 bases in between. CDR3 residues: CASSSQVQGEAFF. In DNA, the CDR3 is TGTGCCAGCAGCTCCCAGGTTCAAGGTGAAGCTTTCTTT.

The rearrangement uses TRBV6-6 and TRBJ1-3, with D uncertain. V was shortened by 8 bases and J by 12 bases, with 20 bases between the two germline ends. CDR3 length equals 13 residues. Looked up from germline, CDR1 is MNHNY and CDR2 is SVGAGI (reference sequence). The CDR3 DNA reads as TGTGCCAGCCACAGTTACCTTGGTGACATCATATATTTT. This encodes CASHSYLGDIIYF.

This chain connects TRBV5-1 to TRBJ2-7; D is undetermined. Germline CDR1 SGHRS, CDR2 YFSETQ. CDR3 size: 11 residues. Between the trimmed V and J ends, which lost 5 bases and 7 bases, there was a span of 10 bases. CDR3 sequence: CASSQLGEQYF. The DNA of the CDR3 is TGCGCCAGCAGTCAATTAGGGGAGCAGTACTTC.

This clonotype was seen ten or more times. V usage is TRBV5-6 and J usage is TRBJ2-7; 7 bases are shared with TRBD1. This CDR3 has 13 amino acids. V was clipped by 4 bases and J by 4 bases; unmatched bases: 5. Per germline, CDR1 SGHDT and CDR2 YYEEEE. CDR3 DNA sequence: TGTGCCAGCAGCCGGGACAGAAGTTACGAGCAGTACTTC. Translated, it gives CASSRDRSYEQYF.

The chain employs TRBV5-1 and TRBJ2-3, with TRBD2 matching over 7 bases. The CDR3 is 17 residues long. Trimming removed 7 bases from V and 4 bases from J; junction bases left unmatched: 18. Germline V gives CDR1 SGHRS, CDR2 YFSETQ. The CDR3 spells CASGTDEAGSDPDTQYF. The CDR3 bases are TGCGCCAGCGGTACCGACGAAGCGGGGTCGGACCCAGATACGCAGTATTTT.